This record covers a single T cell receptor beta chain. This CDR3 has 15 amino acids. The germline V gene encodes CDR1 SGHDT and CDR2 YYEEEE. Trimming pared 3 bases from V and 0 bases from J, leaving 12 bases between. This entry comes from a study of T cell repertoires in cytomegalovirus infection. TCRdb re-derived calls from the reads in MiXCR, one entry per CDR3 protein. The profile shows fewer than 550,000 distinct CDR3 sequences, about a third of them singletons. The chain employs TRBV5-6 and TRBJ1-1; D is unclear. Sequences were obtained from PBMCs. This receptor was obtained from a human donor in good health (CMV status not recorded). Some clones in this sample may be carry-over from other donors' samples. The CDR3 DNA sequence: TGTGCCAGCAGCTCTGACGGATCGTTGAACACTGAAGCTTTCTTT. This gives the protein CASSSDGSLNTEAFF.